Here is one T cell receptor (beta chain) with its context. This sample was taken from a study of blood T cell repertoires in COVID-19. The wider study: Sites across the United States, Italy and Spain contributed samples from acute and convalescent COVID-19.

Sequenced by immunoSEQ multiplex PCR; TCRdb stores in-frame clones only, minus some. The profile shows some 13,000 clones, over 70% of them singletons. Germline CDR1 is MNHEY and CDR2 is SMNVEV (reference sequence). Trimming pared 2 bases from V and 1 base from J, leaving 5 bases between. The CDR3 loop spans 13 amino acids. The specimen sequenced was peripheral blood. J is TRBJ2-5 and V is TRBV27; D unresolved. The origin of this receptor is a human donor in a cohort sampled during active COVID-19. The CDR3 spells CASSLIVQETQYF. In nucleotides, the CDR3 is TGTGCCAGCAGTTTAATCGTCCAAGAGACCCAGTACTTC.